The 22 T cell receptor beta chains presented below share a single source sample, sequenced in a study of cytomegalovirus exposure and HLA in healthy donors. 13 Jbeta primers and 60 Vbeta primers were used for the PCR. Generated by immunoSEQ multiplex PCR, the TCRdb table keeps only in-frame clones and is missing some. The ten most abundant clones cover about 0.81% of a sample with roughly 190,000 clones. Sequenced: PBMCs. Source of these receptors: a woman under 30 in good health and CMV-seropositive.

The chain combines TRBV28 with TRBJ1-2; tentatively, D is TRBD1 (5 bases). The length of the CDR3 is 12 residues. The V gene lost 8 bases and the J gene lost 5 bases, with 12 bases spanning the gap. Germline values: CDR1 MDHEN, CDR2 SYDVKM. The CDR3 spells CASGWGGYGYTF. The CDR3, as DNA: TGTGCCAGCGGTTGGGGGGGGTATGGCTACACCTTC.

The rearrangement links TRBV27 to TRBJ2-7, with 9 bases aligning to TRBD1. Germline lookup yields CDR1 MNHEY and CDR2 SMNVEV (reference sequence). Germline trimming cut 2 bases from V and 4 bases from J; bases unmatched to any gene: 6. The CDR3 sequence is 15 residues long. CDR3 amino acids: CASSLVGTGIYEQYF. As DNA, the CDR3 is TGTGCCAGCAGTTTAGTCGGGACAGGGATATACGAGCAGTACTTC.

CDR3 sequence: CASSYYTGANVLTF. The CDR3 DNA is TGTGCCAGCAGTTACTATACTGGGGCCAACGTCCTGACTTTC. The chain combines TRBV6-5 with TRBJ2-6; D is unclear. The CDR3 length is 14 residues. Trimming removed 1 base at V and 2 bases at J, with 3 bases between. Per the germline V gene, CDR1 is MNHEY and CDR2 is SVGAGI.

This chain joins TRBV14 and TRBJ1-6; D possibly corresponds to TRBD1 (5 bases). Germline-derived CDR1 and CDR2 are SGHDN and FVKESK. This CDR3 is 15 amino acids long. Trimming took off 1 base at V and 9 bases at J, with 13 bases between the two ends. This CDR3 reads CASSQGQGSTSPLHF. In nucleotides, the CDR3 is TGTGCCAGCAGCCAAGGGCAGGGTAGCACTTCACCCCTCCACTTT.

The chain has TRBV2 and TRBJ1-2, with D possibly TRBD1 on 5 matching bases. The V and J ends lost 7 bases and 1 base respectively, with 13 bases between them. The CDR3 runs to 14 residues. CDR1 SNHLY and CDR2 FYNNEI come from the germline V gene. The CDR3 protein is CASKADMNNYGYTF. The DNA of the CDR3 is TGTGCCAGCAAGGCGGACATGAATAACTATGGCTACACCTTC.

Details on this clone: Within the sample, other DNA sequences also encode this same CDR3. This chain connects TRBV5-1 to TRBJ1-4; TRBD1 matches 11 bases. Germline CDR1 and CDR2: SGHRS and YFSETQ. The CDR3 has 15 residues. With V trimmed by 0 bases and J by 7 bases, 2 bases remained unmatched. The CDR3 loop reads CASSLAGTGGEKLFF. CDR3 DNA: TGCGCCAGCAGCTTGGCCGGGACAGGGGGTGAAAAACTGTTTTTT.

The rearrangement uses TRBV5-4 and TRBJ1-2; 7 bases map to TRBD1. The CDR3 is 15 amino acids. The germline CDR1 and CDR2 sequences are SGHNT and YYREEE (reference sequence). The V segment lost 4 bases and the J segment 6 bases; nucleotides outside the gene matches: 12. The CDR3 DNA is TGTGCCAGCAGCGAGATTTCGACAGGGTTGCATGGCTACACCTTC. This codes for CASSEISTGLHGYTF.

V gene TRBV5-8 combines with J gene TRBJ2-5; a weak D match, TRBD2 (6 bases). V lost 2 bases to trimming and J lost 7 bases, with 12 bases between them. This CDR3 spans 13 amino acids. Looked up from germline, CDR1 is SGHTS and CDR2 is YDEGEE. The CDR3 loop reads CASSFQGLGTQYF. As DNA, the CDR3 is TGTGCCAGCAGCTTTCAGGGACTGGGGACCCAGTACTTC.

The chain couples TRBV11-3 to TRBJ1-3; D unclear. The CDR3 has 10 residues. Trimming removed 8 bases at V and 7 bases at J, with 6 bases between. Germline values: CDR1 SGHNT, CDR2 YENEEA. CDR3 sequence reads: CASSGNTIYF. CDR3 DNA sequence: TGTGCCAGCTCCGGGAACACCATATATTTT.

The chain recombines TRBV1 with TRBJ1-1; whether TRBD1, the table's D call, matches the DNA was not checked. TRBV1 is shown as a pseudogene. The CDR3 runs 16 residues. The CDR3 protein is CTSSQDRQAMNTEAFF. The CDR3 DNA sequence: TGCACCAGCAGCCAAGATAGGCAGGCCATGAACACTGAAGCTTTCTTT.

The chain recombines TRBV21-1 with TRBJ1-5. TRBV21-1 is a pseudogene segment. This CDR3 is 15 amino acids long. In DNA form, the CDR3 reads TGTGCCAGCAGCAAAGGTGAGAATAGCAATCAGCCCCAGCATTTT. Translation gives CASSKGENSNQPQHF.

The chain joins TRBV28 to TRBJ2-4; unclear D gene. Per the germline V gene, CDR1 is MDHEN and CDR2 is SYDVKM. The CDR3 runs to 11 residues. The germline V and J ends were trimmed by 3 bases and 5 bases, with 2 bases remaining between them. CDR3 protein: CASSFENIQYF. The CDR3, as DNA: TGTGCCAGCAGTTTCGAAAACATTCAGTACTTC.

DNA of the CDR3: TGTGCCAGCAGCTCGGCGCCGGGACAGGGGTCGAGCGAGCAGTACTTC. It codes for CASSSAPGQGSSEQYF. The chain has TRBV7-6 and TRBJ2-7, with TRBD1 identical over 10 bases. Germline loops: CDR1 SGHVS, CDR2 FNYEAQ. The ends lost 4 bases at V and 6 bases at J; junction bases unmatched: 12. The CDR3 is 16 residues long.

The V gene is TRBV10-3, the J gene TRBJ2-2; 8 nucleotides line up with TRBD1. CDR1 is ENHRY, CDR2 SYGVKD, per germline. V lost 9 bases to trimming and J lost 5 bases; unmatched junction nucleotides: 5. The CDR3 contains 13 residues. The CDR3 region has the DNA TGTGCCATGAGGACAGGGATGACCGGGGAGCTGTTTTTT. It is translated as CAMRTGMTGELFF.

The chain couples TRBV30 to TRBJ2-7, with D unresolved. Germline V gene lookup returns CDR1 GTSNPN and CDR2 SVGIG (reference sequence). V gave up 0 bases and J gave up 2 bases, with 8 bases separating them. CDR3 length: 13 amino acids. The CDR3 DNA reads TGTGCCTGGAGTGTAAGCGTAGCCTACGAGCAGTACTTC. This encodes CAWSVSVAYEQYF.

The rearrangement joins TRBV13 to TRBJ2-1; 7 bases are shared with TRBD2. After removal of 6 bases from V and 0 bases from J, the junction contained 5 bases not matched to a gene. Germline CDR1 is PRHDT and CDR2 is FYEKMQ (reference sequence). This CDR3 has 15 amino acids. Written as DNA, the CDR3 is TGTGCCAGCAGAGGCGGGGGTTCCTCCTACAATGAGCAGTTCTTC. Translating it yields CASRGGGSSYNEQFF.

This chain joins TRBV19 and TRBJ2-3, with 13 bases identical to TRBD2. The CDR3 has 13 residues. Germline V gene lookup returns CDR1 LNHDA and CDR2 SQIVND (reference sequence). After removal of 9 bases from V and 4 bases from J, the junction contained 1 base not matched to a gene. CDR3 DNA: TGTGCCAGCGGACTAGCGGGGGCAGATACGCAGTATTTT. This codes for CASGLAGADTQYF.

The J gene is TRBJ2-1, the V gene TRBV12-5; no clear D gene. Trimming cost V 6 bases and J 15 bases, with 15 bases left between them. The germline gives CDR1 LGHNT, CDR2 FRNRAP. This CDR3 contains 11 residues. The CDR3 is CASGRFPTLFF. The CDR3 region has the DNA TGTGCTAGTGGCCGGTTCCCTACGTTGTTCTTC. The full variable domain, its missing parts supplied by reference TRBV12-5 and TRBJ2-1, is DARVTQTPRHKVTEMGQEVTMRCQPILGHNTVFWYRQTMMQGLELLAYFRNRAPLDDSGMPKDRFSAEMPDATLATLKIQPSEPRDSAVYFCASGRFPTLFFGPGTRLTVL.

The chain uses TRBV7-8 and TRBJ2-5, with D possibly being TRBD2 (7 bases). Trimming stripped 2 bases from V and 0 bases from J, with 22 bases between. The CDR3 loop spans 19 amino acids. The germline gives CDR1 SGHVS, CDR2 FQNEAQ. CDR3: CASSLIAPIRGAYQETQYF. CDR3 nucleotides: TGTGCCAGCAGCTTAATAGCCCCTATTCGGGGGGCTTACCAAGAGACCCAGTACTTC.

The J gene is TRBJ2-2, the V gene TRBV18; 14 bases line up with TRBD2. CDR3 length: 16 amino acids. From germline, CDR1 is KGHSH and CDR2 LQKENI. V shed 3 bases, J shed 7 bases, and the junction held 4 bases outside the gene matches. DNA of the CDR3: TGTGCCAGCTCACCGGGACTAGCGGGAGTGTACGGGGAGCTGTTTTTT. Amino acids: CASSPGLAGVYGELFF.

The gene calls are TRBV6-5 and TRBJ2-7; tentatively, D is TRBD1 (5 bases). This CDR3 region has 16 residues. The ends were cut back, 4 bases at V and 1 base at J, with 17 bases in the middle. Germline CDR1 is MNHEY and CDR2 is SVGAGI. CDR3 in amino acids: CASSLERRVFSYEQYF. The CDR3 DNA sequence: TGTGCCAGCAGTTTGGAACGCAGGGTTTTTTCCTACGAGCAGTACTTC.

This chain links TRBV19 with TRBJ1-6, with 7 bases lining up with TRBD1. In germline, CDR1 is LNHDA, CDR2 SQIVND (reference sequence). V lost 4 bases, J lost 2 bases, and 5 bases stayed unmatched. There are 16 residues in the CDR3. The CDR3 DNA reads as TGTGCCAGTAGTAGGGACGACAGGGCCTATAATTCACCCCTCCACTTT. The encoded protein is CASSRDDRAYNSPLHF.